This entry lists 2 T cell receptor beta chains sequenced from one sample in a study of blood T cell repertoires in COVID-19. Using immunoSEQ multiplex PCR, the repertoire was profiled, and TCRdb retains in-frame clones only, with some absent. Here the sample spans about 260,000 clones, around nine tenths being singletons. The sample comprised peripheral blood. Receptor source: a man aged 40-49 years with active or convalescent COVID-19.

The chain carries TRBV7-3 and TRBJ2-1, with TRBD2 matching over 7 bases. This CDR3 contains 15 residues. Germline V CDR1 and CDR2: SGHTA, FQGTGA. Losses at the gene ends were 5 bases for V and 0 bases for J; bases not matched to a gene: 4. CDR3 sequence (DNA): TGTGCCAGCAGCCCCGGGGGGAGCTCCTACAATGAGCAGTTCTTC. Encoded protein: CASSPGGSSYNEQFF.

The chain links TRBV6-1 to TRBJ2-1, with 10 bases aligning to TRBD2. The CDR3 totals 16 residues. Germline V gene sequence: CDR1 MNHNS, CDR2 SASEGT. After removal of 4 bases from V and 3 bases from J, the junction contained 6 bases not matched to a gene. The CDR3 loop reads CASSVRGTSVYNEQFF. CDR3 DNA sequence: TGTGCCAGCAGTGTACGAGGGACTAGCGTCTACAATGAGCAGTTCTTC.